This T cell receptor beta chain was obtained from a study of response to subunit inactivated influenza vaccine. Findings of the study overall: New T cells are recruited in small numbers by each seasonal influenza vaccination, according to the authors' suggestion.

This CDR3 is built from 15 residues. V lost 1 base and J 5 bases, leaving 12 bases between the germline ends. TCRdb re-called the RT-PCR reads with MiXCR, one entry per CDR3 protein. The table includes roughly 710,000 distinct CDR3 sequences, around 13% detected once. Of note for this clonotype: Its antigen is currently unknown.

The V call is TRBV12-3 or TRBV12-4, the J call TRBJ2-1; TRBD2 is a possible D gene (6 bases). Sample: PBMCs from blood, taken approximately 15 days before vaccination. The receptor was isolated from a man in his fifties or sixties who received an inactivated influenza vaccine. The CDR3 sequence is CASSLGLAEDNEQFF. CDR3 nucleotide sequence: TGTGCCAGCAGTTTAGGGTTAGCGGAGGACAATGAGCAGTTCTTC.